What follows are 25 T cell receptor beta chains derived from one specimen sequenced in a study of CD8+ T cells in alopecia areata. Sequencing used cDNA as its template, made by extracting RNA and reverse transcribing it. TCRdb's table, derived via immunoSEQ multiplex PCR, lists solely in-frame clones and lacks some. This table holds about 200,000 clones, just over 55% found once. Source material: CD8+ T cells sorted from blood. The receptors originated from a human donor in good health.

The table lists this clone with a count of one. This chain joins TRBV6-6 and TRBJ2-7; D could derive from TRBD1 or TRBD2 (6 bases each). V was trimmed by 1 base and J by 5 bases, leaving 15 bases between them. Germline-derived CDR1 and CDR2 are MNHNY and SVGAGI (reference sequence). CDR3 length equals 15 residues. The CDR3 DNA reads TGTGCCAGCAGTTACTTCCGGGGGCCTCCCGACGAGCAGTACTTC. Translation gives CASSYFRGPPDEQYF.

The chain is built from TRBV5-6 and TRBJ2-5, with 8 bases that match TRBD1. The CDR3 contains 14 residues. Germline loops: CDR1 SGHDT, CDR2 YYEEEE. With V trimmed by 4 bases and J by 3 bases, 5 bases remained unmatched. In DNA, the CDR3 is TGTGCCAGCAGCGACGAGGACAGGGAAGAGACCCAGTACTTC. Its translation is CASSDEDREETQYF.

The CDR3 region has the DNA TGTGCCACCAGCGCGGAACGGGGGAGCAATCAGCCCCAGCATTTT. Its protein is CATSAERGSNQPQHF. V usage is TRBV15 and J usage is TRBJ1-5; weak D call: TRBD1 (5 bases). Trimming cost V 5 bases and J 1 base, with 12 bases left between them. The germline gives CDR1 LNHNV, CDR2 YYDKDF (reference sequence). This CDR3 is built from 15 residues.

In this sample, this clone turned up a few times. V is TRBV18 and J is TRBJ2-6; 7 bases align to TRBD2. V was pared by 5 bases and J by 0 bases, with 1 base of the junction left unmatched. The CDR3 has 15 amino acids. The germline V gene encodes CDR1 KGHSH and CDR2 LQKENI. CDR3 nucleotides: TGTGCCAGCTCAGGCGGGGGCTCTGGGGCCAACGTCCTGACTTTC. This gives the protein CASSGGGSGANVLTF.

The rearrangement joins TRBV5-1 to TRBJ2-7; no definite D call. There are 12 residues in the CDR3. V was shortened by 3 bases and J by 4 bases, with 8 bases between the two germline ends. The V gene's germline CDR1 is SGHRS and CDR2 YFSETQ. The CDR3 spells CASSSDGYEQYF. CDR3 coding DNA: TGCGCCAGCAGCTCCGACGGATACGAGCAGTACTTC.

The chain employs TRBV7-9 and TRBJ2-7; D not certain. The CDR3 loop spans 12 amino acids. V dropped 4 bases and J dropped 0 bases, with 4 bases sitting between them. Germline CDR1 and CDR2: SEHNR and FQNEAQ (reference sequence). CDR3 sequence reads: CASSSNSYEQYF. The CDR3 DNA sequence: TGTGCCAGCAGCTCTAACTCCTACGAGCAGTACTTC.

CDR3 sequence: CASSLPGHQETQYF. As DNA, the CDR3 is TGTGCCAGCAGCCTCCCAGGCCACCAAGAGACCCAGTACTTC. The V gene is TRBV6-5, the J gene TRBJ2-5, with D hard to call. Deletions cut 6 bases from V and 0 bases from J, with 11 bases between. The CDR3 is 14 residues long. Germline values: CDR1 MNHEY, CDR2 SVGAGI.

V usage is TRBV7-9 and J usage is TRBJ1-2, with D perhaps TRBD1 (6 bases). V was shortened by 3 bases and J by 5 bases, with 13 bases between the two germline ends. Germline V gives CDR1 SEHNR, CDR2 FQNEAQ (reference sequence). The CDR3 spans 14 residues. CDR3 amino acids: CASSFGGAPYGYTF. The CDR3 nucleotides read TGTGCCAGCAGCTTTGGGGGGGCTCCATATGGCTACACCTTC. Combining the CDR3 with reference TRBV7-9 and TRBJ1-2 gives the whole variable domain DTGVSQNPRHKITKRGQNVTFRCDPISEHNRLYWYRQTLGQGPEFLTYFQNEAQLEKSRLLSDRFSAERPKGSFSTLEIQRTEQGDSAMYLCASSFGGAPYGYTFGSGTRLTVV.

This clone was detected a few times. The genes are TRBV19 and TRBJ2-3; tentatively, D is TRBD1 (5 bases). The CDR3 is 16 amino acids. Germline V CDR1 and CDR2: LNHDA, SQIVND (reference sequence). Deletions cut 3 bases from V and 0 bases from J, with 13 bases between. Here the CDR3 reads CASSIWQGPSTDTQYF. The CDR3 region has the DNA TGTGCCAGTAGTATCTGGCAGGGCCCAAGCACAGATACGCAGTATTTT.

As concerns this clone: Additional DNA sequences in this sample encode the identical CDR3. This chain links TRBV29-1 with TRBJ1-2; 7 bases agree with TRBD1. This CDR3 is 11 amino acids long. V lost 6 bases to trimming and J lost 3 bases; unmatched junction nucleotides: 1. The germline V gene has CDR1 SQVTM and CDR2 ANQGSEA. In DNA form, the CDR3 reads TGCAGCGTCGGGACAGACTATGGCTACACCTTC. This sequence encodes CSVGTDYGYTF.

This rearrangement joins TRBV29-1 to TRBJ1-1; 9 nucleotides match TRBD1. The germline V gene encodes CDR1 SQVTM and CDR2 ANQGSEA. This CDR3 spans 14 amino acids. J gave up 2 bases and V 7 bases, and 8 bases lay outside the gene matches. Here the CDR3 reads CSARTGEGNTEAFF. In DNA, the CDR3 is TGCAGCGCCCGGACAGGGGAAGGTAACACTGAAGCTTTCTTT.

About this clone: The sample contains more than one DNA sequence encoding this CDR3. This chain joins TRBV29-1 and TRBJ2-2; no clear D gene. V lost 7 bases to trimming and J lost 5 bases, with 11 bases between them. The length of the CDR3 is 12 residues. Per germline, CDR1 SQVTM and CDR2 ANQGSEA. CDR3 nucleotides: TGCAGCGCCACCGGGCGGACCGGGGAGCTGTTTTTT. Protein sequence: CSATGRTGELFF.

This clone turned up a few times. The chain has TRBV7-9 and TRBJ1-4, with D maybe TRBD1 (6 bases). In germline, CDR1 is SEHNR, CDR2 FQNEAQ (reference sequence). V was shortened by 8 bases and J by 2 bases, with 24 bases between the two germline ends. The CDR3 has 18 residues. The CDR3 sequence: CASGSSRQAGFTNEKLFF. The CDR3, as DNA: TGTGCCAGCGGTTCTTCGCGACAGGCTGGCTTCACTAATGAAAAACTGTTTTTT. The full variable domain, with the rest looked up from reference TRBV7-9 and TRBJ1-4, is DTGVSQNPRHKITKRGQNVTFRCDPISEHNRLYWYRQTLGQGPEFLTYFQNEAQLEKSRLLSDRFSAERPKGSFSTLEIQRTEQGDSAMYLCASGSSRQAGFTNEKLFFGSGTQLSVL.

V usage is TRBV27 and J usage is TRBJ1-5, with a possible D match to TRBD1 (5 bases). V was trimmed by 0 bases and J by 1 base, leaving 10 bases between them. The V gene's germline CDR1 is MNHEY and CDR2 SMNVEV (reference sequence). The CDR3 covers 16 residues. CDR3 sequence reads: CASSLSSGLSNQPQHF. The CDR3, as DNA: TGTGCCAGCAGTTTATCGTCGGGGCTAAGCAATCAGCCCCAGCATTTT.

This clone appeared once. The CDR3 is CASSLGIPSGNYGYTF. CDR3 coding DNA: TGCGCCAGCAGCTTGGGTATCCCCTCCGGGAACTATGGCTACACCTTC. V usage is TRBV5-1 and J usage is TRBJ1-2; D gene ambiguous. This CDR3 region has 16 residues. CDR1 and CDR2 (germline): SGHRS, YFSETQ. The ends were cut back, 0 bases at V and 2 bases at J, with 14 bases in the middle.

This chain uses TRBV5-4 with TRBJ2-5; no definite D call. Trimming shortened V by 0 bases and J by 0 bases, and 3 bases separated the two germline ends. Germline lookup yields CDR1 SGHNT and CDR2 YYREEE (reference sequence). This CDR3 region has 13 residues. CDR3 DNA: TGTGCCAGCAGCTTGGGCTACCAAGAGACCCAGTACTTC. Amino acids: CASSLGYQETQYF.

The chain couples TRBV2 to TRBJ1-2; weak D call: TRBD1 (5 bases). The V and J ends lost 4 bases and 8 bases respectively, with 23 bases between them. Germline CDR1 and CDR2: SNHLY and FYNNEI. The CDR3 totals 16 residues. This chain's CDR3 is CASSGDHDLPIGGYTF. In DNA, the CDR3 is TGTGCCAGCAGTGGGGACCATGACCTCCCTATCGGAGGCTACACCTTC.

This clone showed up just a few times. The V gene is TRBV30, the J gene TRBJ2-2; tentatively, D is TRBD1 or TRBD2 (5 bases each). CDR1 and CDR2 (germline): GTSNPN, SVGIG (reference sequence). The CDR3 runs to 13 residues. Trimming took 8 bases from V and 2 from J, leaving 12 bases between them. The CDR3, as DNA: TGTGCCGGGGGACGGGAAAACACCGGGGAGCTGTTTTTT. Translating it yields CAGGRENTGELFF.

J is TRBJ2-7 and V is TRBV2, with D possibly matching TRBD2 (5 bases). Germline V CDR1 and CDR2: SNHLY, FYNNEI. The CDR3 is 15 residues long. The V and J ends lost 2 bases and 3 bases respectively, with 14 bases between them. The DNA of the CDR3 is TGTGCCAGCAGTGAAAGTACCGGGGATTACTACGAGCAGTACTTC. This gives the protein CASSESTGDYYEQYF. The full variable domain, with the rest looked up from reference TRBV2 and TRBJ2-7, is EPEVTQTPSHQVTQMGQEVILRCVPISNHLYFYWYRQILGQKVEFLVSFYNNEISEKSEIFDDQFSVERPDGSNFTLKIRSTKLEDSAMYFCASSESTGDYYEQYFGPGTRLTVT.

The chain carries TRBV7-6 and TRBJ2-5; D remains unclear. V was shortened by 5 bases and J by 2 bases, with 15 bases between the two germline ends. Germline V gene lookup returns CDR1 SGHVS and CDR2 FNYEAQ. The CDR3 covers 15 residues. The CDR3 spells CASSPSTRQQETQYF. CDR3 nucleotides: TGTGCCAGCAGCCCGTCAACAAGACAACAAGAGACCCAGTACTTC.

The chain combines TRBV7-6 with TRBJ1-1; a possible D gene is TRBD1 (5 bases). The CDR3 sequence is 13 residues long. Germline-derived CDR1 and CDR2 are SGHVS and FNYEAQ. Trimming removed 1 base at V and 4 bases at J, with 7 bases between. CDR3 loop: CASSLEGTTEAFF. The CDR3, as DNA: TGTGCCAGCAGCTTAGAGGGGACCACTGAAGCTTTCTTT. Complete variable domain (other parts from reference TRBV7-6 and TRBJ1-1): GAGVSQSPRYKVTKRGQDVALRCDPISGHVSLYWYRQALGQGPEFLTYFNYEAQQDKSGLPNDRFSAERPEGSISTLTIQRTEQRDSAMYRCASSLEGTTEAFFGQGTRLTVV.

The chain has TRBV4-1 and TRBJ2-7, with a tentative D call TRBD2 (6 bases). The CDR3 extends over 15 amino acids. V was cut by 1 base and J by 4 bases, with 14 bases left in between. Looked up from germline, CDR1 is MGHRA and CDR2 is YSYEKL. CDR3 sequence: CASSQVSGLQYEQYF. The CDR3 nucleotides read TGCGCCAGCAGCCAAGTTTCGGGACTCCAATACGAGCAGTACTTC.

This clone appeared once. The CDR3 nucleotides are TGTGCCAGCAGCCAAGCTAAATGGGGACTAGCGGACCAAGAGACCCAGTACTTC. Encoded protein: CASSQAKWGLADQETQYF. This sequence joins TRBV7-9 and TRBJ2-5; 11 nucleotides match TRBD2. The CDR3 is made up of 18 amino acids. Germline V gives CDR1 SEHNR, CDR2 FQNEAQ (reference sequence). V trimming: 5 bases; J trimming: 0 bases; junction bases outside the gene matches: 11.

V usage is TRBV27 and J usage is TRBJ2-6, with D perhaps matching TRBD1 or TRBD2 (5 bases each). Germline V gene lookup returns CDR1 MNHEY and CDR2 SMNVEV (reference sequence). This CDR3 is built from 16 residues. Trimming stripped 8 bases from V and 0 bases from J, with 14 bases between. Written as DNA, the CDR3 is TGTGCCAGCGGGGACCGAGCCGGCTCTGGGGCCAACGTCCTGACTTTC. It is translated as CASGDRAGSGANVLTF.

V is TRBV28 and J is TRBJ2-7; 9 bases line up with TRBD1. V trimming: 5 bases; J trimming: 0 bases; junction bases outside the gene matches: 2. CDR1 is MDHEN and CDR2 is SYDVKM in the germline V gene. This CDR3 comprises 14 residues. CDR3 nucleotides: TGTGCCAGCAGTACGACAGGGGGCTCCTACGAGCAGTACTTC. Translation gives CASSTTGGSYEQYF. The full variable domain, in which reference TRBV28 and TRBJ2-7 provide the parts outside the CDR3, is DVKVTQSSRYLVKRTGEKVFLECVQDMDHENMFWYRQDPGLGLRLIYFSYDVKMKEKGDIPEGYSVSREKKERFSLILESASTNQTSMYLCASSTTGGSYEQYFGPGTRLTVT.